A single sample gave rise to the 16 T cell receptor beta chains below, sequenced in a study of T cells after somatic rescue of genetic block. Profiled with immunoSEQ multiplex PCR; TCRdb holds only in-frame clones, not every one. The sample shows 85,000 to 90,000 clones, about 90% of them seen only once. The material sequenced was peripheral blood mononuclear cells (PBMCs). These receptor sequences come from a woman between 18 and 29 years old.

The rearrangement links TRBV28 to TRBJ2-3; 11 positions match TRBD2. V lost 4 bases to trimming and J lost 6 bases; unmatched junction nucleotides: 6. Germline V lookup: CDR1 MDHEN, CDR2 SYDVKM. This CDR3 spans 15 amino acids. For the CDR3, the DNA is TGTGCCAGCAGTTATAGCGGGGGGGGATGGGATACGCAGTATTTT. It yields the protein CASSYSGGGWDTQYF.

The V call is TRBV10-2, the J call TRBJ2-7, with no clear D. With 4 bases removed from V and 5 bases from J, the gap between germline ends came to 12 bases. Germline CDR1 is WSHSY and CDR2 is SAAADI. The CDR3 contains 13 residues. In DNA, the CDR3 is TGCGCCAGCAGTGCGCCCCCTTTAAACGAGCAGTACTTC. It codes for CASSAPPLNEQYF.

This sequence joins TRBV29-1 and TRBJ1-2, with a possible D match to TRBD1 (6 bases). The CDR3 is 14 amino acids. The germline V and J ends were trimmed by 3 bases and 4 bases, with 15 bases remaining between them. Per germline, CDR1 SQVTM and CDR2 ANQGSEA. The CDR3 region has the DNA TGCAGCGTTGATGTTCCAGAAGGGGGCTATGGCTACACCTTC. Amino acids: CSVDVPEGGYGYTF.

The chain employs TRBV2 and TRBJ2-7; possibly TRBD1 or TRBD2 for D (5 bases each). The V gene lost 1 base and the J gene lost 6 bases, with 16 bases spanning the gap. From germline, CDR1 is SNHLY and CDR2 FYNNEI. This CDR3 contains 15 residues. The CDR3 loop is CASSEVPTARAEQYF. CDR3 sequence (DNA): TGTGCCAGCAGTGAAGTACCGACAGCGCGGGCCGAGCAGTACTTC.

This chain links TRBV11-2 with TRBJ2-1; 7 nucleotides agree with TRBD1. Unmatched junction bases numbered 16, after V lost 5 bases and J lost 6 bases. This CDR3 spans 17 amino acids. Germline V CDR1 and CDR2: SGHAT, FQNNGV. DNA of the CDR3: TGTGCCAGCAGCAAAGGGGGCCGAACGACTCGGCGCAATGAGCAGTTCTTC. Translated: CASSKGGRTTRRNEQFF.

The chain recombines TRBV11-1 with TRBJ2-2; 10 nucleotides line up with TRBD2. The CDR3 runs 16 residues. The V and J ends lost 4 bases and 2 bases, in that order; junction bases with no gene match: 4. Per the germline V gene, CDR1 is SGHAT and CDR2 is FQDESV (reference sequence). This CDR3 reads CASSSGLAVNTGELFF. The CDR3 region has the DNA TGTGCCAGCAGCTCCGGACTAGCGGTCAACACCGGGGAGCTGTTTTTT.

The chain is built from TRBV28 and TRBJ1-2; D gene uncertain. Between the trimmed V and J ends, which lost 8 bases and 6 bases, there was a span of 13 bases. The CDR3 spans 12 residues. Germline-derived CDR1 and CDR2 are MDHEN and SYDVKM. The DNA for the CDR3 is TGTGCCAGCTGGAGCAGACCCCATGGCTACACCTTC. Encoded protein: CASWSRPHGYTF.

V and J are TRBV28 and TRBJ2-3; D is possibly TRBD1 (5 bases). Germline V gene data show CDR1 as MDHEN and CDR2 as SYDVKM. Trimming took 8 bases from V and 4 from J, leaving 10 bases between them. There are 12 residues in the CDR3. CDR3 sequence reads: CASQGTPDTQYF. The DNA for the CDR3 is TGTGCCAGCCAGGGTACCCCAGATACGCAGTATTTT.

The CDR3 sequence: CASSGLTATNEKLFF. Here the CDR3 DNA reads TGTGCCAGCAGTGGGTTAACCGCAACTAATGAAAAACTGTTTTTT. The V call is TRBV6-1, the J call TRBJ1-4; D gene ambiguous. Trimming stripped 4 bases from V and 0 bases from J, with 9 bases between. Per the germline V gene, CDR1 is MNHNS and CDR2 is SASEGT. The CDR3 is 15 residues long.

V gene TRBV27 combines with J gene TRBJ2-7; 10 bases are a match to TRBD2. This CDR3 is built from 15 residues. Trimming cost V 6 bases and J 2 bases; bases outside gene matches: 7. In germline, CDR1 is MNHEY, CDR2 SMNVEV (reference sequence). The CDR3 is CASRRSLAGAYEQYF. The CDR3 DNA follows: TGTGCCAGCAGAAGATCTCTAGCGGGAGCCTACGAGCAGTACTTC.

The gene calls are TRBV10-3 and TRBJ1-1; no definite D call. The CDR3 is 16 amino acids. Germline V CDR1 and CDR2: ENHRY, SYGVKD. V lost 8 bases, J lost 10 bases, and 29 bases lay in between. CDR3 sequence reads: CAILGPGLQSGVGAFF. The CDR3 nucleotides are TGTGCCATCCTGGGCCCCGGGTTGCAGTCGGGAGTAGGAGCTTTCTTT.

The J gene is TRBJ2-7, the V gene TRBV10-1; the D gene could be TRBD1 or TRBD2 (5 bases each). The germline V and J ends were trimmed by 4 bases and 1 base, with 8 bases remaining between them. The V gene's germline CDR1 is WNHNN and CDR2 SYGVQD (reference sequence). This CDR3 is built from 13 residues. The CDR3 loop is CASSGDESYEQYF. The DNA of the CDR3 is TGCGCCAGCAGTGGGGACGAGTCCTACGAGCAGTACTTC.

This chain joins TRBV7-6 and TRBJ2-7; D might be TRBD1 (5 bases). The CDR3 loop spans 13 amino acids. Trimming stripped 5 bases from V and 3 bases from J, with 11 bases between. CDR1 and CDR2 from the germline V gene are SGHVS and FNYEAQ. DNA for the CDR3: TGTGCCAGCAGCCCTACTCAGGGCTACGAGCAGTACTTC. Amino acids: CASSPTQGYEQYF.

The V call is TRBV5-1, the J call TRBJ2-3, with 8 nucleotides matching TRBD1. Germline loops: CDR1 SGHRS, CDR2 YFSETQ. The CDR3 runs to 15 residues. Losses at the gene ends were 4 bases for V and 2 bases for J; bases not matched to a gene: 6. The CDR3 coding sequence is TGCGCCAGCAGCAACCGACAGGGGACCACAGATACGCAGTATTTT. Translated: CASSNRQGTTDTQYF.

The genes are TRBV25-1 and TRBJ1-5; the D is unclear. This CDR3 is 12 amino acids long. CDR1 is MGHDK and CDR2 is SYGVNS in the germline V gene. The V and J ends lost 3 bases and 7 bases respectively, with 7 bases between them. The CDR3 DNA reads TGTGCCAGCAGTGATGGGAGACAGCCCCAGCATTTT. It codes for CASSDGRQPQHF.

The chain carries TRBV2 and TRBJ1-5, with D possibly matching TRBD1 (5 bases). The CDR3 is made up of 13 amino acids. Germline CDR1 and CDR2: SNHLY and FYNNEI. Between the trimmed V and J ends, which lost 7 bases and 4 bases, there was a span of 11 bases. The CDR3 sequence is CASTSDMNQPQHF. Here the CDR3 DNA reads TGTGCCAGCACTTCGGACATGAATCAGCCCCAGCATTTT.